This TCR beta chain was found in a study of blood T cell repertoires in COVID-19. Study information: Sites across the United States, Italy and Spain contributed samples from acute and convalescent COVID-19.

J lost 5 bases, V lost 4 bases, and 4 bases had no gene match. CDR1 and CDR2 (germline): LGHDT, YNNKEL (reference sequence). CDR3 size: 13 residues. Using immunoSEQ multiplex PCR, the repertoire was profiled, and TCRdb retains in-frame clones only, with some absent. This table has fewer than 250,000 clones, more than 85% appearing once. V usage is TRBV3-1 (or the pseudogene TRBV3-2) and J usage is TRBJ1-1, with 7 bases matching TRBD1. Specimen: peripheral blood. The clonotype originates from a man aged 60-69 years with acute or convalescent COVID-19. This CDR3 is CASSLGGHTEAFF. The CDR3 DNA reads TGTGCCAGCAGCCTAGGGGGCCATACTGAAGCTTTCTTT.